This entry features one T cell receptor beta chain sequence. Its antigen is currently unknown. This entry belongs to a study of cytomegalovirus exposure and HLA in healthy donors. Findings and caveats of the study: Among TCR beta chains, those listed as cytomegalovirus-associated numbered 164. Earlier analysis looked at TCR beta V segments, and most were productive about 90% or about 30% of the time.

CDR3 length equals 17 residues. Germline trimming cut 0 bases from V and 1 base from J; bases unmatched to any gene: 4. The germline CDR1 and CDR2 sequences are SGHRS and YFSETQ. Primers included in the PCR were 60 Vbeta and 13 Jbeta primers. The data were produced by immunoSEQ multiplex PCR, yet TCRdb's version contains in-frame clones alone and is incomplete. The table lists approximately 190,000 clones, about 86% of them singletons, with 1.5% to 2% in the top ten. The chain employs TRBV5-1 and TRBJ2-5; 12 bases align to TRBD2. This clonotype originated in a man aged 35 to 55 in good health and CMV-seropositive. What was sequenced was PBMCs. CDR3 DNA: TGCGCCAGCAGCTTGGGAACTAGCGGGAGGTTCCAAGAGACCCAGTACTTC. Amino acid sequence: CASSLGTSGRFQETQYF.